The 27 T cell receptor beta chains reported below all come from one sample, sequenced in a study of control samples from healthy donors and cancer patients (TCRdb year 2020). The library was produced with the immunoSEQ multiplex PCR assay. In TCRdb, the immuneACCESS table is reduced to in-frame sequences with V and J assigned. These tables do not hold every clone; where another copy was compared, an unresolved V gene accounts for under half, and the others remain unexplained. This sample has about 76,000 clones in its table, and about 89% of those were observed once. Approximately 9.8% of the sample is held by the ten biggest clonotypes. The sample comprised PBMCs. These receptors were collected from a woman between 50 and 59 years old with colorectal cancer.

CDR3 DNA: TGTGCCAGCAGCTTTGGGGTGGGTTATGGCTATGGCTACACCTTC. It codes for CASSFGVGYGYGYTF. V and J are TRBV5-6 and TRBJ1-2, with no clear D. CDR1 SGHDT and CDR2 YYEEEE come from the germline V gene. This CDR3 is built from 15 residues. Trimming took off 2 bases at V and 4 bases at J, with 15 bases between the two ends.

The J gene is TRBJ2-7, the V gene TRBV21-1. TRBV21-1 is a pseudogene locus. This CDR3 has 18 amino acids. The CDR3 DNA sequence: TGTGCCAGCAGCAAAGCATGTACATCCCTTATGAACTTTTACGAGCAGTACGTC. This sequence encodes CASSKACTSLMNFYEQYV.

The chain has TRBV7-9 and TRBJ1-4, with a possible D match to TRBD1 (6 bases). V dropped 1 base and J dropped 4 bases, with 10 bases sitting between them. Germline V lookup: CDR1 SEHNR, CDR2 FQNEAQ (reference sequence). CDR3 size: 15 residues. The CDR3 DNA reads as TGTGCCAGCAGCTTAGGTTCAGGGGATAATGAAAAACTGTTTTTT. It yields the protein CASSLGSGDNEKLFF. The full variable domain, in which reference TRBV7-9 and TRBJ1-4 provide the parts outside the CDR3, is DTGVSQNPRHKITKRGQNVTFRCDPISEHNRLYWYRQTLGQGPEFLTYFQNEAQLEKSRLLSDRFSAERPKGSFSTLEIQRTEQGDSAMYLCASSLGSGDNEKLFFGSGTQLSVL.

The V and J genes are TRBV19 and TRBJ1-5, with TRBD1 matching 12 bases. This CDR3 is built from 19 residues. Per the germline V gene, CDR1 is LNHDA and CDR2 is SQIVND (reference sequence). V lost 0 bases to trimming and J lost 2 bases; unmatched junction nucleotides: 8. The CDR3 loop is CASSIDFGTGGSGNQPQHF. The DNA for the CDR3 is TGTGCCAGTAGTATAGACTTCGGGACAGGGGGCTCTGGCAATCAGCCCCAGCATTTT.

CDR3 DNA sequence: TGTGCCATCAGTGAGTCCGGACAAGGCTCGGGGCAGCCCCAGCATTTT. Protein product: CAISESGQGSGQPQHF. The gene calls are TRBV10-3 and TRBJ1-5, with D possibly matching TRBD1 (5 bases). The germline V gene encodes CDR1 ENHRY and CDR2 SYGVKD. This CDR3 spans 16 amino acids. Trimming removed 0 bases at V and 7 bases at J, with 16 bases between.

The V gene is TRBV4-3, the J gene TRBJ2-5; D tentatively fits TRBD1 or TRBD2 (6 bases each). V lost 1 base and J lost 5, with 20 bases in between. This CDR3 contains 17 residues. Per germline, CDR1 LGHNA and CDR2 YSLEER. CDR3 region: CASSQGGGGTREETQYF. The CDR3 nucleotides read TGCGCCAGCAGCCAAGGGGGTGGGGGGACAAGAGAGGAGACCCAGTACTTC.

This clone occurred once. The chain combines TRBV6-5 with TRBJ1-2, with a tentative D call TRBD1 (5 bases). The CDR3 length is 12 residues. V was trimmed by 5 bases and J by 7 bases, leaving 11 bases between them. From germline, CDR1 is MNHEY and CDR2 SVGAGI. The CDR3 DNA reads TGTGCCAGCAGTCAGCGGAGGGGTGGCTACACCTTC. Translating gives CASSQRRGGYTF.

This chain's CDR3 is CASNYNSRGRLTEAFF. For the CDR3, the DNA is TGTGCCAGCAATTATAATAGCAGGGGGCGCCTCACTGAAGCTTTCTTT. The chain is built from TRBV28 and TRBJ1-1, with 8 bases aligning to TRBD1. Per germline, CDR1 MDHEN and CDR2 SYDVKM. Trimming removed 7 bases from V and 4 bases from J; junction bases left unmatched: 14. The CDR3 covers 16 residues.

The chain is built from TRBV6-1 and TRBJ2-5; 8 bases line up with TRBD1. Trimming cost V 0 bases and J 5 bases; bases outside gene matches: 5. The CDR3 is made up of 15 amino acids. Germline CDR1 reads MNHNS; CDR2 reads SASEGT. The CDR3 here is CASSEAYDRGETQYF. CDR3 nucleotide sequence: TGTGCCAGCAGTGAAGCCTACGACAGGGGTGAGACCCAGTACTTC.

The chain recombines TRBV5-1 with TRBJ2-1; 14 nucleotides align to TRBD2. CDR3 size: 19 residues. Germline lookup yields CDR1 SGHRS and CDR2 YFSETQ. V lost 4 bases to trimming and J lost 0 bases; unmatched junction nucleotides: 9. In DNA, the CDR3 is TGCGCCAGCAGCCTGGGACTAGCGGGGGCCAAGAGCTCCTACAATGAGCAGTTCTTC. This codes for CASSLGLAGAKSSYNEQFF.

The CDR3 is CASSNGRRGFDIQYF. The CDR3 nucleotides are TGTGCCAGTAGTAACGGGCGCAGGGGTTTCGACATTCAGTACTTC. This sequence joins TRBV19 and TRBJ2-4; D possibly corresponds to TRBD1 (6 bases). V gave up 4 bases and J gave up 8 bases, with 18 bases separating them. Germline-derived CDR1 and CDR2 are LNHDA and SQIVND (reference sequence). The CDR3 spans 15 residues.

J is TRBJ2-7 and V is TRBV29-1; D ambiguous. This CDR3 contains 10 residues. Germline CDR1 is SQVTM and CDR2 is ANQGSEA. Trimming left V 4 bases short and J 9 bases short, with 10 bases between. In DNA, the CDR3 is TGCAGCGTTGCTAAGGGTGGGCAGTACGTC. It codes for CSVAKGGQYV.

The chain is built from TRBV6-6 and TRBJ2-5; 8 bases align to TRBD1. V was pared by 2 bases and J by 5 bases, with 7 bases of the junction left unmatched. The germline gives CDR1 MNHNY, CDR2 SVGAGI (reference sequence). The CDR3 runs to 15 residues. The CDR3, as DNA: TGTGCCAGCAGTTACGGACAGGGTCTGGTGGAGACCCAGTACTTC. Amino acids: CASSYGQGLVETQYF.

This clone was detected only a few times. The chain links TRBV22-1 to TRBJ1-5. TRBV22-1 is given as a pseudogene. The CDR3 contains 14 residues. The DNA for the CDR3 is TGTCCTGGGAGCGCTCACTGGGTAGGGCAGCCCCAGCATTTT. This gives the protein CPGSAHWVGQPQHF.

The rearrangement uses TRBV7-2 and TRBJ2-5; 14 nucleotides agree with TRBD2. Germline lookup yields CDR1 SGHTA and CDR2 FQGNSA. The CDR3 extends over 17 amino acids. Losses at the gene ends were 1 base for V and 1 base for J; bases not matched to a gene: 2. The CDR3 region is CASSLVGTSGGQETQYF. In DNA form, the CDR3 reads TGTGCCAGCAGCTTAGTGGGGACTAGCGGGGGCCAAGAGACCCAGTACTTC.

This clone has a single count. CDR3 in amino acids: CASTGTGGETEAFF. CDR3 in DNA: TGTGCCAGCACTGGGACAGGGGGCGAAACTGAAGCTTTCTTT. The chain carries TRBV2 and TRBJ1-1; 12 positions agree with TRBD1. Trimming took 7 bases from V and 5 from J; bases not matched to a gene: 5. Germline V lookup: CDR1 SNHLY, CDR2 FYNNEI. This CDR3 region has 14 residues.

The genes are TRBV15 and TRBJ2-3, with 9 bases that match TRBD1. The CDR3 is 14 amino acids. V was pared by 6 bases and J by 5 bases, with 6 bases of the junction left unmatched. Germline values: CDR1 LNHNV, CDR2 YYDKDF (reference sequence). In DNA form, the CDR3 reads TGTGCCACCAGGGCACAGGGGGCAGGAGATACGCAGTATTTT. The encoded protein is CATRAQGAGDTQYF.

This sequence joins TRBV27 and TRBJ2-3; D is unresolved. V lost 6 bases to trimming and J lost 5 bases, with 24 bases between them. Germline values: CDR1 MNHEY, CDR2 SMNVEV (reference sequence). This CDR3 spans 17 amino acids. The CDR3 sequence: CASSPQTLRLTKDTQYF. The CDR3 DNA is TGTGCCAGCAGCCCCCAGACCCTGCGGCTTACCAAAGATACGCAGTATTTT.

V gene TRBV6-2 or TRBV6-3 combines with J gene TRBJ1-2; 7 bases match TRBD1. Germline V lookup: CDR1 MNHEY, CDR2 SVGEGT. V was pared by 6 bases and J by 8 bases, with 9 bases of the junction left unmatched. The CDR3 has 13 residues. As DNA, the CDR3 is TGTGCCAGCAGCCTTAGACAGGGAAGAGGCTACACCTTC. It is translated as CASSLRQGRGYTF.

Concerning this clone: At one end, the junction sequence differs from germline, possibly due to a read error. The chain links TRBV2 to TRBJ2-3, with D uncertain. Germline assignment: CDR1 SNHLY and CDR2 FYNNEI. The CDR3 runs 12 residues. CDR3 in DNA: TGTGCCAGCATGAGATATGGGGAAACGCTGTATTTT. This codes for CASMRYGETLYF.

This rearrangement joins TRBV2 to TRBJ2-5; TRBD2 matches at 9 bases. Germline loops: CDR1 SNHLY, CDR2 FYNNEI. The junction had 5 bases not matched to a gene; V was cut back by 4 bases and J by 2 bases. This CDR3 spans 15 amino acids. The CDR3 reads CASSVAGAIQETQYF. The CDR3 bases are TGTGCCAGCAGTGTAGCGGGGGCCATACAAGAGACCCAGTACTTC.

The CDR3 sequence is CASSFHAQGTGELFF. CDR3 coding DNA: TGTGCCAGCAGCTTCCATGCTCAGGGTACCGGGGAGCTGTTTTTT. V is TRBV5-8 and J is TRBJ2-2; D is possibly TRBD1 (5 bases). Germline CDR1 reads SGHTS; CDR2 reads YDEGEE. The V gene lost 2 bases and the J gene lost 5 bases, with 13 bases spanning the gap. This CDR3 contains 15 residues.

V gene TRBV24-1 combines with J gene TRBJ2-1; possibly TRBD1 or TRBD2 for D (5 bases each). CDR1 is KGHDR, CDR2 SFDVKD, per germline. This CDR3 is 17 amino acids long. Deletions cut 3 bases from V and 1 base from J, with 15 bases between. The CDR3 DNA reads as TGTGCCACCAGTGATCCCTACAGGAGAGGGTCCTACAATGAGCAGTTCTTC. Amino acids: CATSDPYRRGSYNEQFF.

This sequence joins TRBV19 and TRBJ2-2; 7 bases align to TRBD2. V lost 3 bases, J lost 7 bases, and 14 bases stayed unmatched. The CDR3 extends over 17 amino acids. Per germline, CDR1 LNHDA and CDR2 SQIVND (reference sequence). The CDR3 DNA reads TGTGCCAGTAGTATCCGGCTAGCGGTGACTCCGCTCGGGGAGCTGTTTTTT. Its translation: CASSIRLAVTPLGELFF.

This clone has just one count. The genes are TRBV7-9 and TRBJ2-5; no firm D call. CDR3 length: 11 amino acids. Germline values: CDR1 SEHNR, CDR2 FQNEAQ (reference sequence). Trimming took 2 bases from V and 5 from J, leaving 3 bases between them. CDR3 in amino acids: CASSLMETQYF. The CDR3 nucleotides read TGTGCCAGCAGCTTAATGGAGACCCAGTACTTC.

The chain has TRBV6-4 and TRBJ2-1; TRBD1 aligns across 8 bases. Germline trimming cut 3 bases from V and 8 bases from J; bases unmatched to any gene: 0. This CDR3 contains 12 residues. CDR1 MRHNA and CDR2 SNTAGT come from the germline V gene. As DNA, the CDR3 is TGTGCCAGCAGTGAGACAGGGGATGAGCAGTTCTTC. It encodes CASSETGDEQFF.

This clone has just one count. The chain employs TRBV18 and TRBJ2-2; 7 nucleotides agree with TRBD2. This CDR3 has 17 amino acids. The germline CDR1 and CDR2 sequences are KGHSH and LQKENI. With 2 bases clipped from V and 5 bases from J, the junction kept 11 bases outside the gene matches. The CDR3 loop reads CASSPSAGSLGTGELFF. CDR3 coding DNA: TGTGCCAGCTCACCATCAGCGGGGAGCCTAGGGACCGGGGAGCTGTTTTTT.